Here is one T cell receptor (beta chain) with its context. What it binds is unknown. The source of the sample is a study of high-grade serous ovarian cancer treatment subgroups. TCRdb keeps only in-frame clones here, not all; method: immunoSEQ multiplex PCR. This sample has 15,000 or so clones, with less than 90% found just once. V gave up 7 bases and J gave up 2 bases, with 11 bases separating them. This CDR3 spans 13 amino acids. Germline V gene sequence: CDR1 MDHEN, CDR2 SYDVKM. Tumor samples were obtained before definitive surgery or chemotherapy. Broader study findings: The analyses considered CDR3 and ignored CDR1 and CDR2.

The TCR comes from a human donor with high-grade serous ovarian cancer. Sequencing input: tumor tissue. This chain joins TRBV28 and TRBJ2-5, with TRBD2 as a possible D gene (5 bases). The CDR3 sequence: CASTKRRQETQYF. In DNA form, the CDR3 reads TGTGCCAGCACCAAGCGGAGACAAGAGACCCAGTACTTC.